Below are 23 T cell receptor beta chains sequenced from a single sample in a study of blood T cell repertoires in COVID-19. The protocol was immunoSEQ multiplex PCR, while the TCRdb copy is restricted to in-frame clones and leaves out a portion. This sample yields over 30,000 clones, of which about 91% are seen a single time; 6.3% belongs to the top ten. The source material was peripheral blood. Source of these receptors: a human donor in a cohort sampled during active COVID-19.

CDR3 coding DNA: TGTGCCAGTAGTGTGGCTAGCGGGGCCACCGGGGAGCTGTTTTTT. As protein: CASSVASGATGELFF. V is TRBV19 and J is TRBJ2-2, with 9 bases that match TRBD2. Germline values: CDR1 LNHDA, CDR2 SQIVND (reference sequence). This CDR3 has 15 residues. Unmatched junction bases numbered 5, after V lost 5 bases and J lost 4 bases.

A remark on this clone: At one of its ends the junction is not consistent with the germline gene, which may arise from a read error. The rearrangement links TRBV7-2 to TRBJ2-5; TRBD2 matches at 8 bases. The CDR3 extends over 14 amino acids. Germline V gives CDR1 SGHTA, CDR2 FQGNSA. DNA of the CDR3: TGTGCCAGCAGCCTAGCGGGCCCTCAAGAGACCCAGTACTTC. Its protein is CASSLAGPQETQYF.

The chain carries TRBV11-3 and TRBJ2-5, with D maybe TRBD2 (5 bases). Looked up from germline, CDR1 is SGHNT and CDR2 is YENEEA. Trimming pared 5 bases from V and 4 bases from J, leaving 23 bases between. The CDR3 spans 17 residues. CDR3 nucleotide sequence: TGTGCCAGCAGCCGGGGTCCTCGGGGAAATAGGCGAGAGACCCAGTACTTC. Its translation is CASSRGPRGNRRETQYF.

The chain couples TRBV18 to TRBJ2-2; D is undetermined. V was cut by 7 bases and J by 2 bases, with 11 bases left in between. The CDR3 extends over 14 amino acids. Germline values: CDR1 KGHSH, CDR2 LQKENI. Here the CDR3 reads CASLITRNTGELFF. In nucleotides, the CDR3 is TGTGCCAGCTTAATTACACGCAACACCGGGGAGCTGTTTTTT.

J is TRBJ2-3 and V is TRBV4-1; D unresolved. V lost 0 bases and J 4 bases, leaving 5 bases between the germline ends. Per the germline V gene, CDR1 is MGHRA and CDR2 is YSYEKL. CDR3 size: 13 residues. CDR3 amino acids: CASSQDRPDTQYF. CDR3 in DNA: TGCGCCAGCAGCCAAGACAGGCCAGATACGCAGTATTTT.

CDR3 sequence (DNA): TGTGCCAGCAGCTTGGGCGGGACAGGGTCGGAAAAACTGTTTTTT. Amino acid sequence: CASSLGGTGSEKLFF. V gene TRBV5-6 combines with J gene TRBJ1-4, with TRBD1 matching 9 bases. With 0 bases clipped from V and 8 bases from J, the junction kept 5 bases outside the gene matches. CDR3 size: 15 residues. CDR1 and CDR2 (germline): SGHDT, YYEEEE. The variable domain in full, completed from reference TRBV5-6 and TRBJ1-4, reads DAGVTQSPTHLIKTRGQQVTLRCSPKSGHDTVSWYQQALGQGPQFIFQYYEEEERQRGNFPDRFSGHQFPNYSSELNVNALLLGDSALYLCASSLGGTGSEKLFFGSGTQLSVL.

The chain couples TRBV7-3 to TRBJ1-1; TRBD1 matches 8 bases. The CDR3 runs to 16 residues. Trimming cost V 0 bases and J 1 base; bases outside gene matches: 4. CDR1 and CDR2 from the germline V gene are SGHTA and FQGTGA. DNA of the CDR3: TGTGCCAGCAGCTTAACAACAGGGACAGGGAACACTGAAGCTTTCTTT. Translated: CASSLTTGTGNTEAFF.

The chain carries TRBV19 and TRBJ2-7; tentatively, D is TRBD2 (6 bases). The CDR3 spans 14 residues. V lost 8 bases and J lost 1, with 15 bases in between. CDR1 and CDR2 from the germline V gene are LNHDA and SQIVND (reference sequence). The CDR3 region is CASGRRGMSYEQYF. CDR3 DNA sequence: TGTGCCAGTGGGCGGAGGGGAATGTCCTACGAGCAGTACTTC.

This clone was recorded once. This chain uses TRBV6-1 with TRBJ1-2, with D perhaps matching TRBD1 (6 bases). The CDR3 is 13 residues long. The germline gives CDR1 MNHNS, CDR2 SASEGT. V lost 1 base and J 5 bases, leaving 8 bases between the germline ends. CDR3 amino acids: CASSEGQAYGYTF. The CDR3, as DNA: TGTGCCAGCAGTGAAGGACAGGCTTATGGCTACACCTTC.

The chain has TRBV4-2 and TRBJ2-4; the match to TRBD2 covers 9 bases. Losses at the gene ends were 1 base for V and 7 bases for J; bases not matched to a gene: 5. The CDR3 consists of 15 residues. Germline V gene lookup returns CDR1 LGHNA and CDR2 YNFKEQ. The CDR3 bases are TGTGCCAGCAGCCAAGCTTCTAGCGGGGTTAACATTCAGTACTTC. This sequence encodes CASSQASSGVNIQYF.

The chain carries TRBV7-9 and TRBJ1-6; 9 bases match TRBD1. V trimming: 1 base; J trimming: 10 bases; junction bases outside the gene matches: 5. Germline V CDR1 and CDR2: SEHNR, FQNEAQ (reference sequence). This CDR3 spans 15 amino acids. The DNA for the CDR3 is TGTGCCAGCAGCTTAGATAGGACAGGGGTCTCACCCCTCCACTTT. Translating gives CASSLDRTGVSPLHF.

The chain carries TRBV11-3 and TRBJ2-3, with D possibly matching TRBD2 (6 bases). The germline gives CDR1 SGHNT, CDR2 YENEEA. The V end was cut by 0 bases, the J end by 8 bases, with 21 bases between. This CDR3 comprises 17 residues. CDR3 coding DNA: TGTGCCAGCAGCTTAGATTGGACTACCCGCGAACGGGGTACGCAGTATTTT. Amino acid sequence: CASSLDWTTRERGTQYF.

The chain combines TRBV11-2 with TRBJ1-1; no clear D gene. V dropped 7 bases and J dropped 5 bases, with 11 bases sitting between them. Per germline, CDR1 SGHAT and CDR2 FQNNGV. The CDR3 runs to 12 residues. DNA for the CDR3: TGTGCCAGCACCCCCCGGCGGACTGAAGCTTTCTTT. Translation gives CASTPRRTEAFF.

The chain recombines TRBV4-3 with TRBJ1-2; 9 bases align to TRBD1. Unmatched junction bases numbered 11, after V lost 0 bases and J lost 6 bases. The CDR3 has 17 amino acids. CDR1 is LGHNA and CDR2 is YSLEER in the germline V gene. The CDR3 reads CASSQDEIQGARDGYTF. CDR3 coding DNA: TGCGCCAGCAGCCAAGATGAAATACAGGGGGCTCGTGATGGCTACACCTTC.

This sequence joins TRBV20-1 and TRBJ2-5, with 8 bases lining up with TRBD2. The CDR3 length is 15 residues. The V segment lost 3 bases and the J segment 1 base; nucleotides outside the gene matches: 7. CDR1 and CDR2 (germline): DFQATT, SNEGSKA (reference sequence). The CDR3, as DNA: TGCAGTGCTAGTGGTCGGGAGGGAATCCAAGAGACCCAGTACTTC. This translates into CSASGREGIQETQYF.

The chain has TRBV15 and TRBJ2-1; D gene unclear. Trimming left V 0 bases short and J 3 bases short, with 9 bases between. The CDR3 is 15 residues long. The germline V gene has CDR1 LNHNV and CDR2 YYDKDF (reference sequence). CDR3 nucleotide sequence: TGTGCCACCAGCAGAGAAGTGGCTTACTACAATGAGCAGTTCTTC. Protein product: CATSREVAYYNEQFF.

This chain joins TRBV7-2 and TRBJ1-2; D not certain. This CDR3 spans 15 amino acids. V gave up 5 bases and J gave up 4 bases, with 17 bases separating them. The germline CDR1 and CDR2 sequences are SGHTA and FQGNSA. The CDR3 region has the DNA TGTGCCAGCAGCCCTCCCATAAGCGCCACCTATGGCTACACCTTC. It yields the protein CASSPPISATYGYTF.

The chain joins TRBV7-9 to TRBJ2-2; tentatively, D is TRBD2 (5 bases). Germline V CDR1 and CDR2: SEHNR, FQNEAQ (reference sequence). V dropped 5 bases and J dropped 1 base, with 14 bases sitting between them. The CDR3 totals 16 residues. DNA of the CDR3: TGTGCCAGCAGCCCCACCGGGATCAAGAACACCGGGGAGCTGTTTTTT. Translating gives CASSPTGIKNTGELFF. Variable domain in full (rest from reference TRBV7-9 and TRBJ2-2): DTGVSQNPRHKITKRGQNVTFRCDPISEHNRLYWYRQTLGQGPEFLTYFQNEAQLEKSRLLSDRFSAERPKGSFSTLEIQRTEQGDSAMYLCASSPTGIKNTGELFFGEGSRLTVL.

The sample holds a few counts of this clone. The gene calls are TRBV4-2 and TRBJ2-5; the match to TRBD1 covers 7 bases. With 1 base clipped from V and 10 bases from J, the junction kept 6 bases outside the gene matches. The CDR3 is 13 residues long. The germline V gene has CDR1 LGHNA and CDR2 YNFKEQ. In DNA form, the CDR3 reads TGTGCCAGCAGCCAAGGACAGGGAAGTGGCCAGTACTTC. Amino acid sequence: CASSQGQGSGQYF.

CDR3 bases: TGTGCCAGCAGCCCCTCGGGGGGACTGCTAGGCTACACCTTC. This gives the protein CASSPSGGLLGYTF. The J gene is TRBJ1-2, the V gene TRBV7-9; tentative D call: TRBD1 (5 bases). Germline values: CDR1 SEHNR, CDR2 FQNEAQ (reference sequence). The CDR3 runs 14 residues. The germline V and J ends were trimmed by 5 bases and 8 bases, with 18 bases remaining between them.

J is TRBJ2-3 and V is TRBV9; TRBD2 aligns across 9 bases. CDR3 length: 15 amino acids. CDR1 and CDR2 (germline): SGDLS, YYNGEE. The V gene end was trimmed by 0 bases and the J gene end by 4 bases; junction bases not matched to a gene: 3. The CDR3 sequence: CASSVVGTSPDTQYF. The CDR3 DNA sequence: TGTGCCAGCAGCGTAGTAGGGACTAGCCCAGATACGCAGTATTTT.

This chain's CDR3 is CASSFNRGNGYTF. The CDR3 nucleotides are TGTGCCAGCAGTTTTAACCGGGGGAATGGCTACACCTTC. The chain uses TRBV12-3 or TRBV12-4 and TRBJ1-2, with D perhaps TRBD1 (5 bases). V was shortened by 3 bases and J by 6 bases, with 11 bases between the two germline ends. The CDR3 consists of 13 residues.

The rearrangement joins TRBV5-5 to TRBJ1-1; no clear D. The CDR3 runs to 16 residues. The V gene lost 0 bases and the J gene lost 0 bases, with 12 bases spanning the gap. The germline CDR1 and CDR2 sequences are SGHKS and YYEKEE (reference sequence). CDR3: CASSLAVRSVNTEAFF. The CDR3 DNA is TGTGCCAGCAGCTTGGCCGTGAGGAGCGTGAACACTGAAGCTTTCTTT.